This TCR beta chain is from a study of cytomegalovirus exposure and HLA in healthy donors. Study at large: Findings of an earlier analysis included around 120 million unique TCR beta sequences from 180 million or so T cells. The study placed less than 90% of its approximately 380 genotyped donors in the Caucasian-associated ancestry cluster. Study-wide findings and caveats: Several of the most significant clusters were apparently associated with common viral pathogens in a later analysis.

A note on this clone: Its antigen is unknown.

The study ran its PCR with 60 Vbeta and 13 Jbeta primers. Sequencing was performed with immunoSEQ multiplex PCR; in TCRdb, only in-frame clones are kept and a portion is missing. The sample includes about 130,000 clones, about four fifths of them seen just once. Germline V lookup: CDR1 MNHEY, CDR2 SMNVEV (reference sequence). J lost 7 bases, V lost 6 bases, and 13 bases had no gene match. The CDR3 is 16 residues long. The receptor comes from a man aged 25 to 45 in good health and CMV-seronegative. The chain has TRBV27 and TRBJ2-1, with 9 bases identical to TRBD2. The sample taken for sequencing was PBMCs. CDR3 bases: TGTGCCAGCAGACCCCTGGGTAGCGGGAGCCTAAATGAGCAGTTCTTC. Translated, it gives CASRPLGSGSLNEQFF.